This TCR beta chain was identified in a study of neurological immune-mediated disorders. Germline CDR1 reads SGHRS; CDR2 reads YFSETQ. The CDR3 consists of 14 residues. TCRdb re-derived calls from the 5' RACE reads in MiXCR, one entry per CDR3 protein. The sample has tens of thousands of distinct CDR3 sequences, approximately 13% seen once. Notes on this clonotype: The junction departs from germline at one end; a sequencing error may be responsible.

The unsorted libraries were prepared from 2 million PBMCs (stored at -80 C). The origin of this receptor is a woman aged 55 to 70 with HTLV-1-associated myelopathy (HAM/TSP). The sequencing sample was made of PBMCs. The rearrangement uses TRBV5-1 and TRBJ2-7; D is unresolved. The CDR3 loop reads CASSLPRLADEQYF. CDR3 DNA: TGCGCCAGTAGCTTGCCAAGACTGGCTGACGAGCAGTACTTC.